This is a list of T cell receptor beta chains from one sample in a study of blood T cell repertoires in COVID-19. The table came from immunoSEQ multiplex PCR; TCRdb's copy has only in-frame clones and leaves some out. Found here are some 150,000 clones, about 86% of them singletons; the top ten hold 2.5% to 4%. The sequenced sample consisted of peripheral blood. The origin of the receptors is a man aged 65-85 years with acute or convalescent COVID-19. The CDR3 runs from the conserved cysteine through the conserved F or W. D genes are given only for firm matches. A clone size is listed for some rows: how often the clone was seen (once, few, many), or a class if it is expanded.

CASSMVGAGEAFF,TGTGCCAGTAGTATGGTGGGGGCCGGTGAAGCTTTCTTT,NA,NA,TRBJ1-1,TRBV19
CASSVDISNQPQHF,TGTGCCAGCAGCGTAGATATCAGCAATCAGCCCCAGCATTTT,NA,once,TRBJ1-5,TRBV9
CASSLLASSYEQYF,TGTGCCAGCAGTTTACTAGCTTCCTCCTACGAGCAGTACTTC,NA,NA,TRBJ2-7,TRBV27
CSVVPGQGQETQYF,TGCAGCGTCGTCCCGGGACAGGGCCAAGAGACCCAGTACTTC,TRBD1,NA,TRBJ2-5,TRBV29-1
CASSTRVTSGGSYNEQFF,TGTGCCAGTAGTACCAGAGTGACTAGCGGAGGCTCCTACAATGAGCAGTTCTTC,TRBD2,NA,TRBJ2-1,TRBV19
CASSARVVGETQYF,TGTGCCAGCTCAGCCAGGGTTGTAGGGGAGACCCAGTACTTC,NA,NA,TRBJ2-5,TRBV18
CASSVHGGGNQPQHF,TGTGCCAGCAGCGTTCACGGGGGGGGCAATCAGCCCCAGCATTTT,NA,NA,TRBJ1-5,TRBV27
CASSLDSTVRSYTF,TGTGCCAGCAGCTTAGATAGTACGGTGCGGAGCTACACCTTC,NA,NA,TRBJ1-2,TRBV11-2
CASSGTKRDGETQYF,TGCGCCAGCAGCGGGACTAAGCGGGATGGGGAGACCCAGTACTTC,TRBD2,NA,TRBJ2-5,TRBV5-1
CASSLAPGQDGNIQYF,TGCGCCAGCAGCCTCGCTCCGGGACAGGATGGGAACATTCAGTACTTC,TRBD1,NA,TRBJ2-4,TRBV5-1
CASSSRLASYNEQFF,TGTGCCAGCAGCTCTCGACTAGCGTCTTACAATGAGCAGTTCTTC,TRBD2,NA,TRBJ2-1,TRBV5-4
CASSEVELWQGGSPLHF,TGTGCCAGCAGTGAAGTAGAGTTGTGGCAGGGTGGTTCACCCCTCCACTTT,NA,NA,TRBJ1-6,TRBV6-1
CASSLVPGIMNTEAFF,TGTGCCAGCAGCTTAGTTCCAGGTATAATGAACACTGAAGCTTTCTTT,NA,NA,TRBJ1-1,TRBV11-2
CASSEPTGEIDNSPLHF,TGTGCCAGCAGCGAACCGACAGGGGAGATCGATAATTCACCCCTCCACTTT,TRBD1,NA,TRBJ1-6,TRBV28